The clone carrying this T cell receptor (beta chain) was seen many times. Its antigen is not known. Looked up from germline, CDR1 is SGHRS and CDR2 is YFSETQ. The trim removed 6 bases at V and 3 bases at J, leaving 9 bases unmatched. This CDR3 spans 15 amino acids. The data originate from a study of T cells after yellow fever vaccination. Notes on the study in general: Contamination of FACS-sorted repertoires by abundant clonotypes from the bulk population could occur. Booster sampling recovered most clones from primary vaccination (about 97% CD4, around 90% CD8).

It was through 5'RACE template switching that TCR cDNA was made, with a universal primer site and UMIs added. TCRdb re-analysed the 5' RACE reads in MiXCR, keeping a single row per CDR3 protein. The repertoire holds some 69,000 distinct CDR3 sequences, with 5.5% to 7.5% as singletons. This clonotype originated in a man younger than 35 who received the YFV17D yellow fever vaccine. The specimen comprised CD4+ T cells sorted from PBMCs, sampled more than 14 days after the first yellow fever vaccination. This chain links TRBV5-1 with TRBJ2-5, with TRBD2 matching 9 bases. This CDR3 is CASTRGGGIEETQYF. The CDR3 bases are TGCGCCAGCACCCGCGGGGGGGGAATAGAAGAGACCCAGTACTTC.